The T cell receptor beta chain described here comes from a study of blood T cell repertoires in COVID-19. Study details: In each case, the material was cDNA or gDNA derived from T cells, B-cell-depleted T cells, or PBMCs.

Clones were sequenced by immunoSEQ multiplex PCR, and TCRdb holds only the in-frame ones, with some missing. This sample has 150,000 to 200,000 clones, with approximately 79% found just once. Germline V gene data show CDR1 as SGHAT and CDR2 as FQNNGV. V shed 5 bases and J shed 4 bases, with 20 bases lying between them. CDR3 size: 16 residues. This TCR came from a woman aged 80 or over with acute or convalescent COVID-19. The J gene is TRBJ1-1, the V gene TRBV11-2; maybe TRBD1 (5 bases). Sequencing was carried out using peripheral blood. In DNA form, the CDR3 reads TGTGCCAGCAGCCCGGGAGGGGAGACCTTGACCACTGAAGCTTTCTTT. Translation gives CASSPGGETLTTEAFF.